The sequence of this T cell receptor beta chain was determined in a study of blood T cell repertoires in COVID-19. Study background: COVID-19 samples from acute and convalescent phases originated in the United States, Italy and Spain. Sample material is recorded as cDNA or gDNA derived from T cells, B-cell-depleted T cells, or PBMCs.

The V gene lost 3 bases and the J gene lost 6 bases, with 9 bases spanning the gap. CDR1 MDHEN and CDR2 SYDVKM come from the germline V gene. There are 13 residues in the CDR3. In the source study's methods: Reference gene primer amplification gave estimated nucleated cell counts. This table comes from immunoSEQ multiplex PCR, and its TCRdb copy is limited to in-frame clones, with some not included. That table supplies the V and J calls and clone size; D and trimming were determined from the DNA. The table lists around 30,000 clones, just over 90% of them singletons, with more than 3% in the top ten.

The source material was peripheral blood. V is TRBV28 and J is TRBJ2-1; D not certain. The TCR sequence derives from a man aged 55 to 70 with acute or convalescent COVID-19. CDR3 nucleotides: TGTGCCAGCAGTTTCCCTCCTCGCAATGAGCAGTTCTTC. This sequence encodes CASSFPPRNEQFF.